A single sample gave rise to the 9 T cell receptor beta chains below, sequenced in a study of response to subunit inactivated influenza vaccine. TCRdb re-called the RT-PCR reads with MiXCR, one entry per CDR3 protein. The data hold some 570,000 distinct CDR3 sequences, with approximately 10% observed a single time. Separately, the same data were catalogued under a study of T cells expressing NK-cell markers. From that second work: The cDNA for TCR beta came from 5'RACE template switching with UMIs.

The sample in question was PBMCs from blood, obtained on the day of vaccination. All receptors derive from a man in his forties or fifties who received an inactivated influenza vaccine.

The chain is built from TRBV3-1 and TRBJ2-4; D is uncertain. The germline CDR1 and CDR2 sequences are LGHDT and YNNKEL (reference sequence). Trimming took 5 bases from V and 8 from J, leaving 7 bases between them. This CDR3 is built from 11 residues. The CDR3 loop is CASSSNDIQYF. CDR3 nucleotide sequence: TGTGCCAGCAGCTCCAATGACATTCAGTACTTC.

The chain couples TRBV7-9 to TRBJ2-2; 10 bases are shared with TRBD2. J lost 5 bases, V lost 5 bases, and 11 bases had no gene match. The germline gives CDR1 SEHNR, CDR2 FQNEAQ (reference sequence). The CDR3 contains 17 residues. Written as DNA, the CDR3 is TGTGCCAGCAGCCCACTTGCGGGACTAGCGCAAACCGGGGAGCTGTTTTTT. Its protein product is CASSPLAGLAQTGELFF.

This clonotype was seen repeatedly, ten times or more. The V call is TRBV6-1, the J call TRBJ1-1, with D tentatively TRBD1 (6 bases). Trimming took 2 bases from V and 6 from J, leaving 19 bases between them. The CDR3 has 16 amino acids. Per germline, CDR1 MNHNS and CDR2 SASEGT. CDR3: CASSETSGRGQAEAFF. In DNA form, the CDR3 reads TGTGCCAGCAGTGAAACTTCGGGCAGGGGTCAAGCTGAAGCTTTCTTT.

This chain connects TRBV5-1 to TRBJ1-1; perhaps TRBD1 as D (6 bases). The germline V gene encodes CDR1 SGHRS and CDR2 YFSETQ. V lost 4 bases to trimming and J lost 7 bases, with 14 bases between them. The CDR3 has 13 amino acids. The chain's CDR3 is CASSTGQTLEAFF. The CDR3 DNA follows: TGCGCCAGCAGCACCGGACAGACCCTTGAAGCTTTCTTT.

The chain uses TRBV7-2 and TRBJ2-3; D possibly corresponds to TRBD2 (6 bases). Germline V gives CDR1 SGHTA, CDR2 FQGNSA. The V and J ends lost 5 bases and 8 bases respectively, with 14 bases between them. The CDR3 totals 13 residues. CDR3 nucleotide sequence: TGTGCCAGCAGCGGGGGGTTGGGGGTTACGCAGTATTTT. Protein product: CASSGGLGVTQYF.

The chain couples TRBV13 to TRBJ2-5; 10 nucleotides line up with TRBD2. The CDR3 covers 17 residues. Germline assignment: CDR1 PRHDT and CDR2 FYEKMQ (reference sequence). V lost 0 bases and J lost 3; bases outside the gene matches: 7. The CDR3 DNA is TGTGCCAGCAGCTTAGGGCTAGCGGGGGCTAAAGAAGAGACCCAGTACTTC. It codes for CASSLGLAGAKEETQYF.

The V call is TRBV4-2, the J call TRBJ2-3; a possible D gene is TRBD2 (5 bases). V lost 2 bases and J 4 bases, leaving 16 bases between the germline ends. The CDR3 is made up of 16 amino acids. The V gene's germline CDR1 is LGHNA and CDR2 YNFKEQ. Here the CDR3 reads CASSQLRGIGPDTQYF. The CDR3 DNA reads as TGTGCCAGCAGCCAACTCCGGGGAATTGGGCCAGATACGCAGTATTTT.

J is TRBJ2-1 and V is TRBV7-9; 8 nucleotides agree with TRBD1. The junction had 8 bases not matched to a gene; V was cut back by 4 bases and J by 9 bases. Germline V lookup: CDR1 SEHNR, CDR2 FQNEAQ (reference sequence). The CDR3 spans 14 residues. The CDR3 sequence is CASSSLQGAAEQFF. DNA of the CDR3: TGTGCCAGCAGCTCACTCCAGGGGGCGGCTGAGCAGTTCTTC.

This clonotype was counted many times. The V and J genes are TRBV4-3 and TRBJ1-4; the D is unclear. The CDR3 loop spans 12 amino acids. Germline V gives CDR1 LGHNA, CDR2 YSLEER. V lost 2 bases and J 8 bases, leaving 6 bases between the germline ends. The CDR3 protein is CASSQPNEKLFF. The CDR3 coding sequence is TGCGCCAGCAGCCAACCAAACGAAAAACTGTTTTTT.